This passage covers 10 T cell receptor beta chains from one sample sequenced in a study of CD8 T cells in ankylosing spondylitis. TCRdb redid the calling of the 5' RACE reads with MiXCR, one entry per CDR3 protein. The data contain 50,000 or so distinct CDR3 sequences, less than 8.5% of them singletons. The sample comprised blood, either unsorted or a sorted T cell fraction (not recorded which). The receptor source for this set is a female donor with ankylosing spondylitis or in good health (not recorded which).

This clonotype was observed many times. This chain joins TRBV5-1 and TRBJ1-2; D unclear. The V and J ends lost 0 bases and 4 bases respectively, with 10 bases between them. This CDR3 contains 14 residues. CDR1 is SGHRS, CDR2 YFSETQ, per germline. The CDR3 reads CASSLAADGYGYTF. The CDR3 DNA follows: TGCGCCAGCAGCTTGGCCGCCGACGGCTATGGCTACACCTTC.

In its sample, this clonotype was seen many times. The gene calls are TRBV29-1 and TRBJ2-4; D not resolved. CDR1 is SQVTM and CDR2 is ANQGSEA in the germline V gene. The CDR3 contains 13 residues. V lost 3 bases and J 8 bases, leaving 14 bases between the germline ends. The DNA of the CDR3 is TGCAGCGTTGAGTTTTGGAACCGGGACATTCAGTACTTC. This translates into CSVEFWNRDIQYF.

This clonotype was picked up many times. The gene calls are TRBV12-3 or TRBV12-4 and TRBJ2-3; weak D call: TRBD1 (6 bases). The CDR3 extends over 17 amino acids. V was trimmed by 1 base and J by 4 bases, leaving 18 bases between them. The CDR3 nucleotides are TGTGCCAGCAGTTTAGAATTGGGGGCGGTATACGCAGATACGCAGTATTTT. This translates into CASSLELGAVYADTQYF.

Ten or more counts support this clonotype. The rearrangement links TRBV4-3 to TRBJ1-5; D is unresolved. V dropped 0 bases and J dropped 3 bases, with 6 bases sitting between them. CDR1 and CDR2 (germline): LGHNA, YSLEER. The CDR3 spans 14 residues. DNA of the CDR3: TGCGCCAGCAGCCAAGACTGGCTCAATCAGCCCCAGCATTTT. Residues: CASSQDWLNQPQHF.

There are many counts of this clonotype. This chain connects TRBV10-2 to TRBJ2-2; 9 bases are a match to TRBD2. V dropped 10 bases and J dropped 3; count of bases not matched to a gene: 9. This CDR3 has 15 amino acids. CDR1 is WSHSY, CDR2 SAAADI, per germline. CDR3 sequence reads: CATSRAGGDTGELFF. In nucleotides, the CDR3 is TGCGCCACAAGCCGAGCGGGGGGAGACACCGGGGAGCTGTTTTTT.

In its sample, this clonotype was seen many times. The chain recombines TRBV27 with TRBJ1-5, with 7 bases that match TRBD1. The CDR3 runs 13 residues. Germline V CDR1 and CDR2: MNHEY, SMNVEV (reference sequence). Trimming cost V 5 bases and J 6 bases; bases outside gene matches: 4. Here the CDR3 DNA reads TGTGCCAGCAGTCGAGGGGGCGGTCAGCCCCAGCATTTT. This codes for CASSRGGGQPQHF.

This clonotype was recorded many times. The gene calls are TRBV10-3 and TRBJ2-5, with 9 bases lining up with TRBD1. V gave up 8 bases and J gave up 4 bases; unmatched junction bases: 14. From germline, CDR1 is ENHRY and CDR2 SYGVKD. The CDR3 has 16 amino acids. For the CDR3, the DNA is TGTGCCATCTACGACCCTGTGACAGGGGGTCTAGAGACCCAGTACTTC. Translation: CAIYDPVTGGLETQYF.

There are many counts of this clonotype. The chain recombines TRBV6-1 with TRBJ2-3; 13 bases fit TRBD2. Germline trimming cut 6 bases from V and 3 bases from J; bases unmatched to any gene: 9. This CDR3 has 17 residues. Germline CDR1 MNHNS, CDR2 SASEGT. The CDR3 nucleotides are TGTGCCAGCAGCCCCAAACTAGCGGGGGGGGTTACAGATACGCAGTATTTT. It encodes CASSPKLAGGVTDTQYF.

This clonotype was picked up many times. The chain has TRBV18 and TRBJ2-1; 9 nucleotides align to TRBD1. From germline, CDR1 is KGHSH and CDR2 LQKENI. The V gene end was trimmed by 0 bases and the J gene end by 6 bases; junction bases not matched to a gene: 6. This CDR3 spans 16 amino acids. CDR3 protein: CASSPPGQGIANEQFF. CDR3 DNA sequence: TGTGCCAGCTCACCACCGGGACAGGGAATCGCCAATGAGCAGTTCTTC.

This clonotype was observed a few times. The rearrangement links TRBV19 to TRBJ1-2; 7 bases match TRBD1. J was trimmed by 4 bases and V by 6 bases; bases with no gene match: 11. This CDR3 comprises 15 residues. The germline V gene has CDR1 LNHDA and CDR2 SQIVND (reference sequence). CDR3 residues: CASSLRDRRLYGYTF. In nucleotides, the CDR3 is TGTGCCAGTAGCCTCCGGGACAGACGCCTCTATGGCTACACCTTC.